Here is one TCR beta chain with its context. Its antigen is not identified. The data stem from a study of radiation and T cells in renal cell carcinoma. General study findings and limits: From baseline, blood top tumor clonotypes peaked at 2 weeks post-radiation.

Specified treatment: 15 Gy SBRT to primary tumor, nephrectomy 4 weeks later. V lost 1 base, J lost 1 base, and 9 bases lay in between. Per germline, CDR1 LNHDA and CDR2 SQIVND (reference sequence). This CDR3 is 15 amino acids long. Sequencing used immunoSEQ multiplex PCR; TCRdb keeps in-frame clones, though not all of them. Among around 15,000 clones listed, roughly 50% were seen once. The chain recombines TRBV19 with TRBJ2-3, with a tentative D call TRBD1 (6 bases). Sequences were derived from tumor tissue, sampled from a patient whose treatment included radiotherapy and nephrectomy. The clonotype was recovered from a woman aged 60-75 years with renal cell carcinoma. CDR3 in amino acids: CASSIGAGGTDTQYF. The CDR3 DNA reads as TGTGCCAGTAGTATAGGGGCAGGGGGCACAGATACGCAGTATTTT.